One T cell receptor (beta chain) is described in this entry. In the same sample, other DNA sequences code for this CDR3. This entry comes from a study of control samples from healthy donors and cancer patients. With 6 bases removed from V and 0 bases from J, the gap between germline ends came to 3 bases. Germline values: CDR1 MNHEY, CDR2 SVGAGI. The CDR3 extends over 12 amino acids. Some clones are missing from TCRdb's copy, which holds only in-frame ones; the method was immunoSEQ multiplex PCR. Among over 90,000 clones listed, 75% to 90% were seen once. Sequencing was done on a sample of PBMCs. This rearrangement joins TRBV6-5 to TRBJ1-5, with D unclear. The receptor comes from a man in his 60s with lung cancer. CDR3 in DNA: TGTGCCAGCAGAAATAGCAATCAGCCCCAGCATTTT. This translates into CASRNSNQPQHF.